This is a list of T cell receptor beta chains from one sample in a study of T cells expressing NK-cell markers. TCRdb reanalyzed the 5' RACE reads, giving one entry per CDR3 protein sequence and no DNA. This sample's clone table lists about 550,000 distinct CDR3 sequences. Sequencing was carried out using blood T cells: a sorted CD56 or NKG2C T cell subset, CD4+ or CD8+ T cells, or bulk PBMC T cells (not recorded which). Receptors originate from a man younger than 35 in good health. CDR3s include the opening cysteine and the closing phenylalanine or tryptophan.

V	J	CDR3
TRBV5-1	TRBJ2-3	CASSLLTGSSTDTQYF
TRBV3-1	TRBJ2-3	CASSQAGAGGPTDTQYF
TRBV4-3	TRBJ2-1	CASSQGTRGGSYNEQFF
TRBV5-1	TRBJ2-3	CASSLGGDTDTQYF
TRBV10-3	TRBJ2-5	CAISAKVGNQETQYF
TRBV19	TRBJ1-5	CASSTGGVSNQPQHF
TRBV10-3	TRBJ2-2	CAIRAKGKTGELFF
TRBV30	TRBJ2-1	CASAFSSYNEQFF
TRBV20-1	TRBJ2-3	CSALGTSVADTQYF
TRBV20-1	TRBJ1-1	CSARDITGTANTEAFF
TRBV27	TRBJ2-7	CASIKKGTGPYEQYF
TRBV5-1	TRBJ2-1	CASSLARLAGEGPYNEQFF
TRBV7-9	TRBJ2-7	CASSSRGGRASEQYF
TRBV12-3/TRBV12-4	TRBJ2-1	CASSPSGSSYNEQFF
TRBV20-1	TRBJ2-2	CSAGVEETGELFF
TRBV11-2	TRBJ2-3	CASSLEVFGHTDTQYF
TRBV7-9	TRBJ1-6	CASSTRVQGSPLHF
TRBV18	TRBJ2-5	CASSQLAGLLQETQYF
TRBV15	TRBJ2-1	CATSPEGDSYNEQFF
TRBV7-6	TRBJ1-4	CASSLMADLGEKLFF
TRBV15	TRBJ1-2	CATSRDRVGIGGYTF
TRBV29-1	TRBJ2-5	CSVGQRILQETQYF
TRBV29-1	TRBJ2-2	CSVVPPERITGELFF
TRBV28	TRBJ2-1	CASGRGGWDEQFF
TRBV18	TRBJ2-3	CASAKEVSGSTDTQYF
TRBV9	TRBJ2-3	CASSLGGESLITDTQYF
TRBV15	TRBJ2-1	CATSREWGAINEQFF
TRBV30	TRBJ2-7	CAWSGTFGLYEQYF
TRBV7-9	TRBJ2-1	CASSPGTGYEQFF
TRBV7-9	TRBJ1-3	CASSLPDRAAGNTIYF
TRBV29-1	TRBJ2-3	CSVDGTSGDATDTQYF
TRBV7-9	TRBJ1-2	CASSFARGHLNYGYTF
TRBV7-8	TRBJ2-5	CASSLGGERAQYF
TRBV6-5	TRBJ1-6	CASSYSQDYNSPLHF
TRBV21-1	TRBJ2-4	CASSKGTGGAKNIQYF
TRBV7-9	TRBJ2-1	CASSSTWTGPDEQFF
TRBV5-1	TRBJ2-2	CASSLAGEAGELFF
TRBV6-2/TRBV6-3	TRBJ2-5	CASLPGTSGSKTQYF
TRBV10-3	TRBJ2-1	CAITAGDEQFF
TRBV7-6	TRBJ2-2	CASSFRTGSTGELFF
TRBV7-2	TRBJ2-6	CASSLAGGVLTF
TRBV27	TRBJ1-5	CASSLSKTSAVDHQPQHF